This TCR beta chain was identified during a study of OX40 agonist ivuxolimab in advanced cancers. Across the study: People in dose escalation had one of these cancers: hepatocellular carcinoma, melanoma, renal cell or head and neck cancer. Whole-study results and caveats: Averaging showed that CD8+ T cells had more expanded clones than CD4+ did.

Details on this clone: Its antigen remains unknown.

The repertoire was sequenced with immunoSEQ multiplex PCR; TCRdb's copy has only in-frame clones and lacks some. The table has about 37,000 clones, about 92% seen once. The CDR3 is 11 residues long. The V and J ends lost 5 bases and 11 bases respectively, with 12 bases between them. Per the germline V gene, CDR1 is LNHDA and CDR2 is SQIVND (reference sequence). This clonotype was obtained from an adult with an advanced solid tumor such as melanoma, head and neck, liver or kidney cancer. Sample: CD4+ or CD8+ T cells sorted from blood, taken in a trial of the OX40 agonist ivuxolimab. The J gene is TRBJ1-1, the V gene TRBV19; maybe TRBD1 (5 bases). The DNA of the CDR3 is TGTGCCAGTAGTTCTCGGGGACGGGCTTTCTTT. Translating gives CASSSRGRAFF.